Listed below are T cell receptor beta chains from one sample, sequenced in a study of blood T cell repertoires in COVID-19. TCRdb's copy holds only in-frame clones and misses some; the assay was immunoSEQ multiplex PCR. The data contain about 20,000 clones, 85% to 95% of them seen just once; the ten biggest clones take up approximately 4%. Sequencing input: peripheral blood. The receptor set was obtained from a woman between 50 and 59 years old with active COVID-19. CDR3s include the opening cysteine and the closing phenylalanine or tryptophan. A D gene is named only where the DNA matches it firmly. Size is stated for part of the rows, as once, few or many counts, or as a class when the clone is expanded.

D,V,J,size,CDR3,DNA
TRBD1,TRBV2,TRBJ1-5,-,CASDRVGLSGQPQHF,TGTGCCAGTGACAGGGTCGGACTTTCGGGTCAGCCCCAGCATTTT
-,TRBV7-3,TRBJ2-7,once,CASSEAPGREQYF,TGTGCCAGCAGCGAGGCCCCAGGGCGGGAGCAGTACTTC
TRBD1,TRBV28,TRBJ1-6,once,CASSVSTGDVLPLHF,TGTGCCAGCAGTGTATCCACAGGGGATGTTTTACCCCTCCACTTT
-,TRBV19,TRBJ1-6,-,CASSMGGWGVRTSSPLHF,TGTGCCAGTAGTATGGGAGGGTGGGGTGTCCGGACGAGTTCACCCCTCCACTTT
-,TRBV30,TRBJ1-1,-,CAWSRVREAVNTEAFF,TGTGCCTGGAGTCGTGTCAGGGAGGCGGTGAACACTGAAGCTTTCTTT
TRBD1,TRBV5-4,TRBJ2-1,-,CASSKGDSSYNEQFF,TGTGCCAGCAGCAAAGGGGACAGCTCCTACAATGAGCAGTTCTTC
-,TRBV5-1,TRBJ2-2,-,CASSLEAGGELFF,TGCGCCAGCAGCTTGGAGGCGGGAGGGGAGCTGTTTTTT
TRBD1,TRBV4-1,TRBJ2-7,few,CASSHGTGGRNEQYF,TGCGCCAGCAGCCATGGGACAGGGGGCAGGAACGAGCAGTACTTC
TRBD1,TRBV4-2,TRBJ1-1,-,CASSQVKDRGPHTEAFF,TGTGCCAGCAGCCAAGTCAAGGACAGGGGGCCGCACACTGAAGCTTTCTTT
TRBD1,TRBV10-2,TRBJ1-6,few,CASRTGGYSPLHF,TGCGCCAGCAGGACAGGGGGGTATTCACCCCTCCACTTT
TRBD2,TRBV28,TRBJ2-7,-,CASSFGTSGVYEQYF,TGTGCCAGCAGTTTCGGGACTAGCGGGGTCTACGAGCAGTACTTC
TRBD1,TRBV24-1,TRBJ2-2,-,CATSDPGQTTGELFF,TGTGCCACCAGTGATCCGGGACAGACTACCGGGGAGCTGTTTTTT
TRBD2,TRBV30,TRBJ2-7,-,CAWSLAGGKGEQYF,TGTGCCTGGAGTCTAGCGGGAGGGAAGGGCGAGCAGTACTTC
-,TRBV28,TRBJ1-2,-,CASSLVVMYGYTF,TGTGCCAGCAGTTTAGTAGTAATGTATGGCTACACCTTC
-,TRBV9,TRBJ1-1,-,CASSDMNTEAFF,TGTGCCAGCAGCGACATGAACACTGAAGCTTTCTTT
-,TRBV5-5,TRBJ1-3,-,CASSLTGPGNTIYF,TGTGCCAGCAGCTTAACGGGTCCTGGAAACACCATATATTTT
-,TRBV3-1/TRBV3-2,TRBJ2-3,-,CASSQGLTPRDTQYF,TGTGCCAGCAGCCAAGGACTAACACCAAGGGATACGCAGTATTTT
TRBD2,TRBV2,TRBJ2-1,-,CASRRLAGTNEQFF,TGTGCCAGCAGGCGACTAGCGGGAACGAATGAGCAGTTCTTC
TRBD2,TRBV19,TRBJ2-2,-,CASSSITSGSAGELFF,TGTGCCAGTAGTTCGATCACTAGCGGGAGCGCCGGGGAGCTGTTTTTT
TRBD2,TRBV5-1,TRBJ2-2,-,CASSPGLAGTGELFF,TGCGCCAGCAGCCCGGGACTAGCGGGGACCGGGGAGCTGTTTTTT
TRBD2,TRBV18,TRBJ2-1,-,CASSPQGSGSDEQFF,TGTGCCAGCTCACCCCAGGGCAGCGGGAGCGATGAGCAGTTCTTC